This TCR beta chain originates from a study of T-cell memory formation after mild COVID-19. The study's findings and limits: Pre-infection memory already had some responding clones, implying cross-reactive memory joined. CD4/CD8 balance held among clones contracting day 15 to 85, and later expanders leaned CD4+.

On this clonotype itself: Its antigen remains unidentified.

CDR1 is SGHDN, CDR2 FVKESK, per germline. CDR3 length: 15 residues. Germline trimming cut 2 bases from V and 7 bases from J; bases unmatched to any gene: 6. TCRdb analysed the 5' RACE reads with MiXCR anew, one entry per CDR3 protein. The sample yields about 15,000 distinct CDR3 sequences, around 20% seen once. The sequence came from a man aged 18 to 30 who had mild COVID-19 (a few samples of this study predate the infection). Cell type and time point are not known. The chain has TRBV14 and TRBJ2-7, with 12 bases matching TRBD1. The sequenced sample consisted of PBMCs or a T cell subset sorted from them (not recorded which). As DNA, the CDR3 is TGTGCCAGCAGCCAATTATGGGACAGGGGGCAAGAGCAGTACTTC. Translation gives CASSQLWDRGQEQYF.